This T cell receptor beta chain was sequenced for a study of blood T cell repertoires in COVID-19. Generated by immunoSEQ multiplex PCR, the TCRdb table keeps only in-frame clones and is missing some. Of some 220,000 clones in the sample, around 84% were seen once. Trimming took 5 bases from V and 7 from J, leaving 8 bases between them. Germline V gives CDR1 MNHEY, CDR2 SVGEGT. CDR3 length equals 11 residues. Sequenced input: peripheral blood. The TCR was taken from a woman aged 55-75 years who had recovered from COVID-19. The chain employs TRBV6-2 or TRBV6-3 and TRBJ2-5; D remains unclear. DNA for the CDR3: TGTGCCAGCAGTCCGCAGGTGACCCAGTACTTC. Protein product: CASSPQVTQYF.